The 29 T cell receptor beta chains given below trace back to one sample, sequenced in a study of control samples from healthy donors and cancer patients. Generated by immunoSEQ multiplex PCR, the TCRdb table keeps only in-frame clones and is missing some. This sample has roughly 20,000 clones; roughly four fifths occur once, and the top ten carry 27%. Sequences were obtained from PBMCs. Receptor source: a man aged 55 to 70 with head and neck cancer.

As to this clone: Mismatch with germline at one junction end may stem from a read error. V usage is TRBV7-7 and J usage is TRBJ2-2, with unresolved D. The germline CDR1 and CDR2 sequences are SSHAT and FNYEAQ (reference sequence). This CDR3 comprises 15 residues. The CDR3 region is CASSFSSGNTGELFF. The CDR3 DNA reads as TGTGCTAGCAGCTTCTCATCCGGGAACACCGGGGAGCTGTTTTTT.

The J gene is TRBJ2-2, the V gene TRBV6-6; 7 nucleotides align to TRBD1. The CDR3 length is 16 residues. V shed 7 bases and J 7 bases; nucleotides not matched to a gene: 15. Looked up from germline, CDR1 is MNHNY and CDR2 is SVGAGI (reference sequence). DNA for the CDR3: TGTGCCAGCATTCGTGACAGGGTCCCTTCGGGCGGGGAGCTGTTTTTT. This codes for CASIRDRVPSGGELFF.

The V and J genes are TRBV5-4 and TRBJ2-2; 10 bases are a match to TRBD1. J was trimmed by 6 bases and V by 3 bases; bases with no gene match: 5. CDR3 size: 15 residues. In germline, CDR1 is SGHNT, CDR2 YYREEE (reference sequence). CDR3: CASSWGTGAAGELFF. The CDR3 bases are TGTGCCAGCAGCTGGGGGACAGGGGCGGCCGGGGAGCTGTTTTTT.

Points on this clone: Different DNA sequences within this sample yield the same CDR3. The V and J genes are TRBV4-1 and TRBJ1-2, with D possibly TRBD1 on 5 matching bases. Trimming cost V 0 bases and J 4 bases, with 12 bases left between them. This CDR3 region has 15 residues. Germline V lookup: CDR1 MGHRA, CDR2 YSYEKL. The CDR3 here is CASSQDWPGSYGYTF. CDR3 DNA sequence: TGCGCCAGCAGCCAAGATTGGCCAGGGTCCTATGGCTACACCTTC.

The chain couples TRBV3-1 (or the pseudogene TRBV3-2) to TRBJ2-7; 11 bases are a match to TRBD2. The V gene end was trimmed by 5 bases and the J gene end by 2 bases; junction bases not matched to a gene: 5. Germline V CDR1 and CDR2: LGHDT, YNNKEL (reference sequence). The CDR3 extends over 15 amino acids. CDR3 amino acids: CASSISGRGPYEQYF. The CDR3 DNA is TGTGCCAGCAGCATTAGCGGGAGGGGCCCCTACGAGCAGTACTTC.

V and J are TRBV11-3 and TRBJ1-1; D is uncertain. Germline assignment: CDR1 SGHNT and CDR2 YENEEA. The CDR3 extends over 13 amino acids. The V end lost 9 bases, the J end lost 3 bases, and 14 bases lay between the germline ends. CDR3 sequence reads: CASSPRADTEAFF. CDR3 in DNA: TGTGCCAGTTCCCCCCGGGCCGACACTGAAGCTTTCTTT.

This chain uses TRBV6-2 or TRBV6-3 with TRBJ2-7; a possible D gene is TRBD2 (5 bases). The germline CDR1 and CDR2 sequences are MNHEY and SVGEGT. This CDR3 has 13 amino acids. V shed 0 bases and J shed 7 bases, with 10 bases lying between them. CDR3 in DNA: TGTGCCAGCAGTTACTCAGACGGGGTTGAGCAGTACTTC. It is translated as CASSYSDGVEQYF.

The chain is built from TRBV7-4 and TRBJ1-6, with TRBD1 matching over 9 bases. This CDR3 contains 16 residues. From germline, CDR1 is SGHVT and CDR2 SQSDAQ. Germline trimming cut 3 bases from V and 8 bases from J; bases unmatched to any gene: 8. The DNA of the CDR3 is TGTGCCAGCAGCTTTCAGGTACAGGGGGCTTATTCACCCCTCCACTTT. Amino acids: CASSFQVQGAYSPLHF.

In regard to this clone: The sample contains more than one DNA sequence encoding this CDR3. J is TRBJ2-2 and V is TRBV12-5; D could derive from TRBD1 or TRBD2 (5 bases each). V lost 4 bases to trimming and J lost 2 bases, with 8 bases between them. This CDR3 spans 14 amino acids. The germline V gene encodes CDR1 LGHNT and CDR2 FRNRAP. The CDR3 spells CASGSGANTGELFF. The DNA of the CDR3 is TGTGCTAGTGGTTCCGGGGCTAACACCGGGGAGCTGTTTTTT. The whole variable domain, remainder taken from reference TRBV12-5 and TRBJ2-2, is DARVTQTPRHKVTEMGQEVTMRCQPILGHNTVFWYRQTMMQGLELLAYFRNRAPLDDSGMPKDRFSAEMPDATLATLKIQPSEPRDSAVYFCASGSGANTGELFFGEGSRLTVL.

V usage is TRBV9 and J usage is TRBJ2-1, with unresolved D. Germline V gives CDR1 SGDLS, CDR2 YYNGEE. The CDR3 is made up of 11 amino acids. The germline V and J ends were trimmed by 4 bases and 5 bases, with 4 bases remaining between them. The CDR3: CASSRDNEQFF. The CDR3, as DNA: TGTGCCAGCAGCCGAGACAATGAGCAGTTCTTC.

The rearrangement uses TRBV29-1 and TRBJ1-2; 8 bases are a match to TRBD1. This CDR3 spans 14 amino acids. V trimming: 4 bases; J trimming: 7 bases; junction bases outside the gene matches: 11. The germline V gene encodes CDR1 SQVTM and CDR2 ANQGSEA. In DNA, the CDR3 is TGCAGCGTTGGGGATCCGGGACAGGACTCTGGCTACACCTTC. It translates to CSVGDPGQDSGYTF.

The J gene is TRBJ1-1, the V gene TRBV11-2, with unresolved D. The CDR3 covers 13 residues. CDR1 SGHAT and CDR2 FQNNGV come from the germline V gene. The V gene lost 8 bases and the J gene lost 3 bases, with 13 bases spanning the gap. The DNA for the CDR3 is TGTGCCAGCCAGCTCCAGCGGGACACTGAAGCTTTCTTT. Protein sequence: CASQLQRDTEAFF.

CDR3 residues: CASSLALGAGNTIYF. CDR3 DNA: TGTGCCAGCAGCTTAGCATTAGGGGCTGGAAACACCATATATTTT. V is TRBV7-8 and J is TRBJ1-3; D is possibly TRBD1 (5 bases). The CDR3 is 15 amino acids. Germline V gene data show CDR1 as SGHVS and CDR2 as FQNEAQ. V was trimmed by 0 bases and J by 2 bases, leaving 8 bases between them.

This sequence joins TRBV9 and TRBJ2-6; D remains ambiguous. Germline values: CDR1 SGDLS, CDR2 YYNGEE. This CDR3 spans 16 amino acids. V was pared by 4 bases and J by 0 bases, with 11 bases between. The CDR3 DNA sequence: TGTGCCAGCAGCCCCCAAAGGGCCTCTGGGGCCAACGTCCTGACTTTC. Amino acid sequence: CASSPQRASGANVLTF.

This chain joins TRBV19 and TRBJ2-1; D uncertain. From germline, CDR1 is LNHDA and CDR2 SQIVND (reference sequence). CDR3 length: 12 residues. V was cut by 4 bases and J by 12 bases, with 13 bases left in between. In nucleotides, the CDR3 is TGTGCCAGTAGTAAGGAGTATGACGGGCAGTTCTTC. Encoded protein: CASSKEYDGQFF.

CDR3 region: CASSEGPTSGYEQYF. As DNA, the CDR3 is TGTGCCAGCAGCGAAGGTCCGACTAGCGGTTACGAGCAGTACTTC. The chain combines TRBV3-1 (or the pseudogene TRBV3-2) with TRBJ2-7; TRBD2 matches at 9 bases. The CDR3 sequence is 15 residues long. V lost 5 bases and J lost 4; bases outside the gene matches: 9. CDR1 and CDR2 (germline): LGHDT, YNNKEL (reference sequence).

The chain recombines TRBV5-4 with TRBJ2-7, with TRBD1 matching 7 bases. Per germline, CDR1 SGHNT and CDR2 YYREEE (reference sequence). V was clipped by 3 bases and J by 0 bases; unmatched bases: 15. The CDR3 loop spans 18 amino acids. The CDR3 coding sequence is TGTGCCAGCAGCTCGGATCGGGACAGATCGATCAGCTCCTACGAGCAGTACTTC. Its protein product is CASSSDRDRSISSYEQYF.

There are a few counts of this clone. The CDR3 region has the DNA TGTGCCAGCAGCTTAGACAGGGGGTCGAGAACTGAAGCTTTCTTT. It yields the protein CASSLDRGSRTEAFF. J is TRBJ1-1 and V is TRBV7-8; 8 bases match TRBD1. Germline V gene lookup returns CDR1 SGHVS and CDR2 FQNEAQ. V lost 1 base to trimming and J lost 5 bases; unmatched junction nucleotides: 6. The CDR3 consists of 15 residues. Drawing the rest from reference TRBV7-8 and TRBJ1-1, the complete variable domain is GAGVSQSPRYKVAKRGQDVALRCDPISGHVSLFWYQQALGQGPEFLTYFQNEAQLDKSGLPSDRFFAERPEGSVSTLKIQRTQQEDSAVYLCASSLDRGSRTEAFFGQGTRLTVV.

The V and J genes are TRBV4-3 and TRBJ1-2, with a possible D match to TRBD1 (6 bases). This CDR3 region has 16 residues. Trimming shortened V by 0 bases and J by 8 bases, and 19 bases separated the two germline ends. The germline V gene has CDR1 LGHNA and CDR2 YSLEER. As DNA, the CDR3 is TGCGCCAGCAGCCAAGATCCCGGACAGAGCTTAGGCGGCTACACCTTC. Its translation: CASSQDPGQSLGGYTF.

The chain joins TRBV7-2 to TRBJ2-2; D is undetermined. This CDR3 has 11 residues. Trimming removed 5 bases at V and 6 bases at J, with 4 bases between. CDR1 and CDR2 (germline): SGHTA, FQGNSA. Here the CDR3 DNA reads TGTGCCAGCAGCCCACCCGGGGAGCTGTTTTTT. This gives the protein CASSPPGELFF.

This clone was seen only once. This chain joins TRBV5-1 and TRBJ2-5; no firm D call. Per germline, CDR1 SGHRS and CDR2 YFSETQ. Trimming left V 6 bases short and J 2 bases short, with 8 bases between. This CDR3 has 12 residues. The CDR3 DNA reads TGCGCCAGCATCACCTATCAAGAGACCCAGTACTTC. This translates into CASITYQETQYF.

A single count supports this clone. This CDR3 reads CASSPGGGALNTEAFF. The CDR3 DNA follows: TGTGCCAGCAGCCCCGGTGGTGGGGCACTGAACACTGAAGCTTTCTTT. The chain is built from TRBV5-4 and TRBJ1-1, with D perhaps TRBD1 (5 bases). V was cut by 4 bases and J by 0 bases, with 16 bases left in between. Germline V gene sequence: CDR1 SGHNT, CDR2 YYREEE (reference sequence). The CDR3 is 16 residues long.

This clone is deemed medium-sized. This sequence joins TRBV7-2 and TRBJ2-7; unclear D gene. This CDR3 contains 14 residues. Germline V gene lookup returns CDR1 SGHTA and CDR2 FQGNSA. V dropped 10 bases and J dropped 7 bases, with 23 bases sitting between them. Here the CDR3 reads CATAIQRPPSEQYF. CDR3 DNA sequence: TGTGCCACAGCCATCCAAAGGCCCCCCTCGGAGCAGTACTTC. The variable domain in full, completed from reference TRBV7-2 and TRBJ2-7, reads GAGVSQSPSNKVTEKGKDVELRCDPISGHTALYWYRQSLGQGLEFLIYFQGNSAPDKSGLPSDRFSAERTGGSVSTLTIQRTQQEDSAVYLCATAIQRPPSEQYFGPGTRLTVT.

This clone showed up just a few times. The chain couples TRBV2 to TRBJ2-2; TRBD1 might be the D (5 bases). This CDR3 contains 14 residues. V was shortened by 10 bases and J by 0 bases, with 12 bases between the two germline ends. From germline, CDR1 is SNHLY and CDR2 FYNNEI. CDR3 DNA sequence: TGTGCCACCAAAGGGGAAACGAACACCGGGGAGCTGTTTTTT. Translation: CATKGETNTGELFF.

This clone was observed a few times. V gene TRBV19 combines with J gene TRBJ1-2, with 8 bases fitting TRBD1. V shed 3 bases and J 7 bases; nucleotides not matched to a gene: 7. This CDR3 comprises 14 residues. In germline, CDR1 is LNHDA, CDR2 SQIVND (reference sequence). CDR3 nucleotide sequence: TGTGCCAGTAGTATGATGTCAACAGGGGGTGGCTACACCTTC. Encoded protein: CASSMMSTGGGYTF.

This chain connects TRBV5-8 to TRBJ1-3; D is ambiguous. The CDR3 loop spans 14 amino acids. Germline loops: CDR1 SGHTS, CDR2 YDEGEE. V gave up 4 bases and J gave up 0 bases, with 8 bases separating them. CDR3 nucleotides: TGTGCCAGCAGCCGACTCTCCTCTGGAAACACCATATATTTT. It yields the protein CASSRLSSGNTIYF. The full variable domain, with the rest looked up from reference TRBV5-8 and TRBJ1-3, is EAGVTQSPTHLIKTRGQQATLRCSPISGHTSVYWYQQALGLGLQFLLWYDEGEERNRGNFPPRFSGRQFPNYSSELNVNALELEDSALYLCASSRLSSGNTIYFGEGSWLTVV.

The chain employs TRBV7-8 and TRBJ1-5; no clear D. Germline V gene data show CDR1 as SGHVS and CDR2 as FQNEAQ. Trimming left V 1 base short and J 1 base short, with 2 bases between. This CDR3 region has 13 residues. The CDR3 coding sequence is TGTGCCAGCAGCTTAGAGAGCAATCAGCCCCAGCATTTT. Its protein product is CASSLESNQPQHF.

CDR3 sequence reads: CASSFFAGDTEAFF. The CDR3 DNA reads TGTGCCAGCAGCTTCTTCGCAGGGGACACTGAAGCTTTCTTT. The V and J genes are TRBV7-9 and TRBJ1-1; possibly TRBD1 for D (6 bases). Germline values: CDR1 SEHNR, CDR2 FQNEAQ (reference sequence). The CDR3 covers 14 residues. V gave up 3 bases and J gave up 3 bases, with 11 bases separating them. The variable domain in full, with the rest retrieved from reference TRBV7-9 and TRBJ1-1, is DTGVSQNPRHKITKRGQNVTFRCDPISEHNRLYWYRQTLGQGPEFLTYFQNEAQLEKSRLLSDRFSAERPKGSFSTLEIQRTEQGDSAMYLCASSFFAGDTEAFFGQGTRLTVV.

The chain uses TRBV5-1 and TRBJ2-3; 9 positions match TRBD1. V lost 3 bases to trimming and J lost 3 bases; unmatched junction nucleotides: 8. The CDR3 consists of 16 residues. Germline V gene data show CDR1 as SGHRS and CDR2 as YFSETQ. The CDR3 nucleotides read TGCGCCAGCAGCTCAGGACAGGGGATATTTACAGATACGCAGTATTTT. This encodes CASSSGQGIFTDTQYF.